This TCR beta chain was profiled in a study of blood T cell repertoires in COVID-19. Study-level information: There were acute and convalescent COVID-19 samples, and they came from the United States, Italy and Spain.

V was pared by 0 bases and J by 1 base, with 10 bases between. Germline V lookup: CDR1 SGDLS, CDR2 YYNGEE. The length of the CDR3 is 15 residues. Living in roughly 25 US areas, the participants were between about 18 and 95 years of age. Cohort 3 donors were reported recovered after two negative PCRs, clearance, or symptom resolution. Here immunoSEQ multiplex PCR was the method, and the copy in TCRdb shows in-frame clones only, minus some. The sample has hundreds of thousands of clones; around nine tenths are singletons. The gene calls are TRBV9 and TRBJ1-1; D not resolved. The clonotype originates from a woman aged 35 to 49 who had recovered from COVID-19. The specimen sequenced was PBMCs or T cells enriched from blood (not recorded which). CDR3 bases: TGTGCCAGCAGCGTAGGATCAGGAACGAACACTGAAGCTTTCTTT. Protein: CASSVGSGTNTEAFF.